This T cell receptor beta chain emerged from a study of T cells in Graves' hyperthyroidism and ophthalmopathy. Under 3 months was the duration of disease in ophthalmopathy patients, who also had a Clinical Activity Score of at least 3 and a NOSPECS grade of at least 4. The PBMCs studied were ones that came from about 10 ml fresh peripheral blood. This clonotype showed up just a few times. Antigen unknown. The study's findings and limits: The model anticipated ophthalmopathy a median approximately 6.7 months pre-onset. Ophthalmopathy stood apart from stable hyperthyroidism in a 13 V-J model.

This CDR3 spans 14 amino acids. Germline V lookup: CDR1 SEHNR, CDR2 FQNEAQ (reference sequence). The V and J ends lost 3 bases and 0 bases respectively, with 5 bases between them. The CDR3 regions of TCR beta were amplified from RNA transcripts. TCR CDR3 regions were first amplified by RT-PCR with HTBI primers. TCRdb reprocessed the multiplex PCR reads via MiXCR and lists one record per CDR3 protein. The table has 500,000 to 750,000 distinct CDR3 sequences, approximately 15% seen once. The clonotype was recovered from a woman under 30 with Graves' ophthalmopathy. The V call is TRBV7-9, the J call TRBJ2-2, with unresolved D. Sequencing was performed on blood. In nucleotides, the CDR3 is TGTGCCAGCAGCTTCGGCACGAACACCGGGGAGCTGTTTTTT. Protein: CASSFGTNTGELFF.